The rows below give T cell receptor beta chains drawn from one sample of a study of blood T cells in healthy people across ages. MiXCR, applied by TCRdb to the 5' RACE reads, yields one record per CDR3 protein. Of 650,000 to 1,000,000 distinct CDR3 sequences detected, 30% to 45% appear once; the ten largest clones hold roughly 13%. Specimen: blood. These receptors were collected from a man aged 18 to 35 in good health. Both conserved end residues are part of each CDR3. The D gene is left open where the match is weak. Clone size appears in some rows only: once, few, many, or a class for an expanded clone.

>TRBJ2-3|TRBD2|.|TRBV7-2
TGTGCCAGCAGCTTAGTTCCACGCGGGGGGGCCGGAGATACGCAGTATTTT
CASSLVPRGGAGDTQYF
>TRBJ2-3|.|.|TRBV20-1
TGCAGTGCTAGGCTGGGCCCAGATACGCAGTATTTT
CSARLGPDTQYF
>TRBJ2-7|TRBD2|few|TRBV4-3
TGCGCCAGCAGCCACGATTTCCTACAGGAGCGGGGGTCAAGCTCCTACGAGCAGTACTTC
CASSHDFLQERGSSSYEQYF
>TRBJ1-1|.|.|TRBV3-1
TGTGCCAGCAGCCAAGCGGGCGAGAGGAACACTGAAGCTTTCTTT
CASSQAGERNTEAFF
>TRBJ2-2|.|.|TRBV20-1
TGCAGTGCTCGCCCCGCGGGACGTATGTCGGGATCAGGGTATACCGGGGAGCTGTTTTTT
CSARPAGRMSGSGYTGELFF
>TRBJ1-1|.|few|TRBV4-3
TGCGCCAGCAGCCATGGAGGGGGGTTTAGGAACACTGAAGCTTTCTTT
CASSHGGGFRNTEAFF
>TRBJ2-7|.|.|TRBV5-1
TGCGCCAGCAGCTTGGCGCAGGGCTACGAGCAGTACTTC
CASSLAQGYEQYF
>TRBJ2-2|.|few|TRBV10-2
TGCGCCAGCAGTGGGGGGACATTAAACACCGGGGAGCTGTTTTTT
CASSGGTLNTGELFF
>TRBJ1-1|.|few|TRBV2
TGTGCCAGCAGTGAAGAGCGGAACACTGAAGCTTTCTTT
CASSEERNTEAFF
>TRBJ1-4|.|.|TRBV18
TGTGCCAGCTCACCACCCAGATCAACTAATGAAAAACTGTTTTTT
CASSPPRSTNEKLFF
>TRBJ2-5|TRBD2|.|TRBV6-5
TGTGCCAGCAGGACTAGCGGGGCGGACCAAGAGACCCAGTACTTC
CASRTSGADQETQYF
>TRBJ1-2|.|few|TRBV4-3
TGCGCCAGCAGCCTGGCCGCTCGTTCAAACTATGGCTACACCTTC
CASSLAARSNYGYTF
>TRBJ2-7|.|.|TRBV4-1
TGCGCCAGCAGCCAAGATGAGTATGGCAACTACGAGCAGTACTTC
CASSQDEYGNYEQYF
>TRBJ2-7|.|.|TRBV27
TGTGCCAGCAGCGAGACGACCTACTACGAGCAGTACTTC
CASSETTYYEQYF
>TRBJ1-1|.|.|TRBV2
TGTGCCAGCCTGGGACGGATGAACACTGAAGCTTTCTTT
CASLGRMNTEAFF
>TRBJ1-1|.|few|TRBV20-1
TGCAGTGCTAGTGGGGACGGTGGGAACACTGAAGCTTTCTTT
CSASGDGGNTEAFF
>TRBJ2-1|.|.|TRBV4-3
TGCGCCAGCAGCCAAGGATCTCGGGAGCAGTTCTTC
CASSQGSREQFF
>TRBJ2-1|.|once|TRBV12-3/TRBV12-4
TGTGCCAGCACTGCCGGACTGAACAATGAGCAGTTCTTC
CASTAGLNNEQFF
>TRBJ2-1|TRBD2|.|TRBV5-1
TGCGCCAGCAGCGAAGGACTAGCCCGGGAGCAGTTCTTC
CASSEGLAREQFF
>TRBJ1-4|TRBD1|.|TRBV6-2/TRBV6-3
TGTGCCAGCAAGGGGACAGGGATTGAAAAACTGTTTTTT
CASKGTGIEKLFF
>TRBJ2-7|.|.|TRBV10-3
TGTGCCATCAGCAGCTCCTACGAGCAGTACTTC
CAISSSYEQYF
>TRBJ1-4|.|.|TRBV27
TGTGCCGGCAATGGGGGTGTGAGTGAAAAACTGTTTTTT
CAGNGGVSEKLFF
>TRBJ2-7|.|many|TRBV27
TGTGCCAGCAGTTTGAGCGCGGACGGGAGCTACGAGCAGTACTTC
CASSLSADGSYEQYF
>TRBJ2-3|.|few|TRBV12-3/TRBV12-4
TGTGCCAGCAGTGGGTCTCTGGCAGATACGCAGTATTTT
CASSGSLADTQYF
>TRBJ2-1|.|few|TRBV6-6
TGTGCCAGCAGCTATCCAGCGGGCGGTGATGAGCAGTTCTTC
CASSYPAGGDEQFF
>TRBJ1-2|.|few|TRBV3-1
TGTGCCAGCAGCCAAGCTGGGGGTAGTGGCTACACCTTC
CASSQAGGSGYTF
>TRBJ2-1|TRBD2|few|TRBV5-1
TGCGCCAGCAGCTTGGTGGCGGGGGGTTCCAATGAGCAGTTCTTC
CASSLVAGGSNEQFF
>TRBJ1-1|.|few|TRBV7-9
TGTGCCAGCAGCTTTCCGGGGAGAAACACTGAAGCTTTCTTT
CASSFPGRNTEAFF
>TRBJ1-2|TRBD1|.|TRBV7-3
TGTGCCAGCAGCCCTAGGACAGGCGAAAACTATGGCTACACCTTC
CASSPRTGENYGYTF
>TRBJ2-5|TRBD2|few|TRBV10-3
TGTGCCATCAGTCTAGCGGGGGGGCCCAAGCAGTACTTC
CAISLAGGPKQYF
>TRBJ1-1|.|few|TRBV9
TGTGCCAGCAGCCCCAGGGGAGGGGTTAACACTGAAGCTTTCTTT
CASSPRGGVNTEAFF
>TRBJ1-1|.|few|TRBV27
TGTGCCAGTTCTGGGAACGTGAACACTGAAGCTTTCTTT
CASSGNVNTEAFF
>TRBJ2-1|TRBD1|.|TRBV28
TGTGCCAGCAGTTCGTCGGACAGGGACGAGCAGTTCTTC
CASSSSDRDEQFF
>TRBJ2-3|TRBD2|many|TRBV10-3
TGTGCCATCAGTGAGGGGACTAGCGGGTCCACAGATACGCAGTATTTT
CAISEGTSGSTDTQYF
>TRBJ1-6|TRBD1|.|TRBV5-1
TGCGCCAGCAGCTCTGTTCGGGACAGAACTAATTCACCCCTCCACTTT
CASSSVRDRTNSPLHF
>TRBJ2-1|TRBD2|few|TRBV20-1
TGCAGTGCTGACGACCCTAGCGGGGGAGGGAATGAGCAGTTCTTC
CSADDPSGGGNEQFF
>TRBJ2-6|TRBD2|once|TRBV5-1
TGCGCCAGCAGCCCGGGACTAGCGGGCCACTCTGGGGCCAACGTCCTGACTTTC
CASSPGLAGHSGANVLTF
>TRBJ1-1|.|.|TRBV3-1
TGTGCCAGCAGCGAGCAGGGAAGAGGAGCTTTCTTT
CASSEQGRGAFF
>TRBJ2-7|TRBD2|.|TRBV20-1
TGCGGTGCTAGAGTACTAGCGGGAAGCAATGAGCAGTACTTC
CGARVLAGSNEQYF
>TRBJ1-5|.|many|TRBV15
TGTGCCACCAGCAGGAAGGCTTCTAGTGGAGGTCAGCCCCAGCATTTT
CATSRKASSGGQPQHF
>TRBJ1-1|.|once|TRBV12-3/TRBV12-4
TGTGCCAGCACACAGGTGACAGGCAACACTGAAGCTTTCTTT
CASTQVTGNTEAFF
>TRBJ2-1|.|.|TRBV4-3
TGCGCCAGCAGCCAAGATCGGCGTAGCTCCTACAATGAGCAGTTCTTC
CASSQDRRSSYNEQFF
>TRBJ2-7|.|.|TRBV9
TGTGCCAGCATCGTAGAGGTCGGGGGGCAGGACGAGCAGTACTTC
CASIVEVGGQDEQYF
>TRBJ2-5|.|.|TRBV20-1
TGCAGTGCTAGAGATCCCCCCCGGGGCCAAGAGACCCAGTACTTC
CSARDPPRGQETQYF
>TRBJ2-3|TRBD2|few|TRBV7-8
TGTGCCAGCAGGGGCGGGACTAGCGGGACAGATACGCAGTATTTT
CASRGGTSGTDTQYF
>TRBJ1-1|.|few|TRBV5-5
TGTGCCAGCAGTTTTACAGGGTTCGCTGAAGCTTTCTTT
CASSFTGFAEAFF
>TRBJ1-2|.|.|TRBV29-1
TGCAGCGTTGAGGCGCGGTCACGACTCGACGGCTACACCTTC
CSVEARSRLDGYTF
>TRBJ1-4|.|few|TRBV3-1
TGTGCCAGCAGCCGGTTGAGGGAAAAACTGTTTTTT
CASSRLREKLFF
>TRBJ1-4|.|.|TRBV7-2
TGTGCCAGCAGCGCAGGCATAGGACAGTCTAATGAAAAACTGTTTTTT
CASSAGIGQSNEKLFF
>TRBJ1-2|TRBD1|.|TRBV7-2
TGTGCCAGCAGCTTACCCGCAGGGGGAAATGGCTACACCTTC
CASSLPAGGNGYTF
>TRBJ1-1|.|.|TRBV28
TGTGCCAGCAGTAACAAATTGCGGGCTTTCTTT
CASSNKLRAFF
>TRBJ1-5|.|.|TRBV28
TGTGCCAGCAGTGACAACCGACAGGAGCATCAGCCCCAGCATTTT
CASSDNRQEHQPQHF
>TRBJ2-1|.|.|TRBV6-5
TGTGCCAGCAGTTACCTCACGACAGGAGGGACCAACAATGAGCAGTTCTTC
CASSYLTTGGTNNEQFF